The rows below give T cell receptor beta chains drawn from one sample of a study of CD8+ T cells in alopecia areata. This table comes from immunoSEQ multiplex PCR, and its TCRdb copy is limited to in-frame clones, with some not included. This table holds roughly 250,000 clones, 65% to 70% found once. The specimen was CD4+ T cells sorted from blood, collected at week 0. These receptors all stem from a human donor with alopecia areata. CDR3s include the opening cysteine and the closing phenylalanine or tryptophan. The D gene is left open where the match is weak. Clone size is given for some rows only: seen once, a few or many times, or a class if the clone is expanded.

cdr3_length,v_call,clone_size,j_call,d_call,cdr3_aa,cdr3_nt
13,TRBV6-5,NA,TRBJ2-5,TRBD2,CAARRRGQETQYF,TGTGCCGCCCGACGGCGGGGGCAAGAGACCCAGTACTTC
13,TRBV5-6,NA,TRBJ1-1,NA,CASSLNQVTEAFF,TGTGCCAGCAGCTTGAACCAAGTCACTGAAGCTTTCTTT
16,TRBV30,few,TRBJ1-5,NA,CAWTPVGSSYTQPQHF,TGTGCCTGGACCCCTGTCGGCAGTTCGTACACTCAGCCCCAGCATTTT
13,TRBV11-2,NA,TRBJ2-5,NA,CASSFGSQETQYF,TGTGCCAGCAGCTTCGGCAGCCAAGAGACCCAGTACTTC
15,TRBV25-1,NA,TRBJ1-6,TRBD1,CASSKQGMINSPLHF,TGTGCCAGCAGTAAACAGGGGATGATCAATTCACCCCTCCACTTT
15,TRBV5-1,NA,TRBJ2-3,NA,CASSFHERGTDTQYF,TGCGCCAGCAGCTTTCACGAGCGGGGCACAGATACGCAGTATTTT
18,TRBV25-1,NA,TRBJ1-5,TRBD1,CASSEYAGGEGSNQPQHF,TGTGCCAGCAGTGAATATGCAGGGGGCGAGGGTAGCAATCAGCCCCAGCATTTT
15,TRBV7-9,NA,TRBJ1-1,TRBD1,CASSLETGRYTEAFF,TGTGCCAGCAGCTTAGAGACAGGGAGGTACACTGAAGCTTTCTTT
13,TRBV16,few,TRBJ1-2,NA,CASSLPPGWGYTF,TGTGCCAGCAGCCTCCCTCCCGGGTGGGGCTACACCTTC
14,TRBV19,many,TRBJ2-1,NA,CASSIAGLNGKLFF,TGTGCCAGTAGTATAGCGGGGCTAAATGGGAAGCTGTTCTTC
14,TRBV7-2,many,TRBJ1-1,NA,CASSLGIRGTEAFF,TGTGCCAGCAGCTTAGGGATCAGGGGCACTGAAGCTTTCTTT
15,TRBV30,NA,TRBJ1-6,NA,CAWSQGRGGNSPLHF,TGTGCCTGGAGCCAGGGCCGGGGGGGGAATTCACCCCTCCACTTT
14,TRBV30,NA,TRBJ2-2,NA,CAWTLIGNTGELFF,TGTGCCTGGACTTTAATAGGGAACACCGGGGAGCTGTTTTTT
11,TRBV30,NA,TRBJ2-5,NA,CAWSVKQVKYF,TGTGCCTGGAGTGTAAAACAGGTCAAGTACTTC
16,TRBV4-1,NA,TRBJ1-5,NA,CASSLTTFIGNQPQHF,TGCGCCAGCAGCCTAACCACCTTTATAGGGAATCAGCCCCAGCATTTT
13,TRBV5-6,NA,TRBJ1-2,TRBD1,CASRDRVGGGYTF,TGTGCCAGCAGGGACAGGGTAGGAGGTGGCTACACCTTC
12,TRBV30,NA,TRBJ1-3,NA,CAWSAQGNTIYF,TGTGCCTGGAGCGCACAAGGAAACACCATATATTTT
11,TRBV7-9,NA,TRBJ1-2,NA,CASSLLYGYTF,TGTGCCAGCAGCCTGTTGTATGGCTACACCTTC
11,TRBV25-1,NA,TRBJ1-6,NA,CASRGNSPLHF,TGTGCCAGCCGGGGCAATTCACCCCTCCACTTT
13,TRBV29-1,few,TRBJ2-5,TRBD2,CSVDGTSEETQYF,TGCAGCGTGGACGGGACTAGCGAGGAGACCCAGTACTTC
15,TRBV6-1,NA,TRBJ1-1,NA,CASSPPGGWNTEAFF,TGTGCCAGCAGTCCCCCAGGAGGGTGGAACACTGAAGCTTTCTTT
13,TRBV9,NA,TRBJ2-5,NA,CASSVRLAETQYF,TGTGCCAGCAGCGTAAGGCTAGCGGAGACCCAGTACTTC
16,TRBV5-5,few,TRBJ2-7,NA,CASSRTLLDGSYEQYF,TGTGCCAGCAGCCGCACTCTCTTGGACGGATCCTACGAGCAGTACTTC
12,TRBV10-3,NA,TRBJ1-1,NA,CAISEGSTEAFF,TGTGCCATCAGTGAGGGGAGCACTGAAGCTTTCTTT
15,TRBV4-2,NA,TRBJ1-6,NA,CASSQVMTSNSPLHF,TGTGCCAGCAGCCAAGTCATGACAAGTAATTCACCCCTCCACTTT
12,TRBV19,few,TRBJ1-1,NA,CASSDRNTEAFF,TGTGCCAGTAGTGACAGGAACACTGAAGCTTTCTTT
13,TRBV30,few,TRBJ1-6,NA,CAWSQSGESPLHF,TGTGCCTGGAGTCAATCAGGGGAGTCACCCCTCCACTTT
14,TRBV27,NA,TRBJ1-1,TRBD1,CASTRDREGTEAFF,TGTGCCAGCACCCGGGACAGGGAGGGCACTGAAGCTTTCTTT
16,TRBV5-1,once,TRBJ2-1,NA,CASSHSGTALYNEQFF,TGCGCCAGCAGTCATTCCGGGACTGCCCTATACAATGAGCAGTTCTTC
12,TRBV7-9,NA,TRBJ1-2,NA,CASSPEGHGYTF,TGTGCCAGCAGCCCAGAGGGGCATGGCTACACCTTC
16,TRBV19,NA,TRBJ1-5,TRBD1,CASGNAGGQGDQPQHF,TGTGCCAGTGGAAACGCGGGGGGACAGGGGGATCAGCCCCAGCATTTT
15,TRBV29-1,NA,TRBJ2-6,NA,CSVRLGTSGANVLTF,TGCAGCGTCCGGCTGGGGACGTCTGGGGCCAACGTCCTGACTTTC
16,TRBV15,few,TRBJ2-1,TRBD1,CATSRERTGGLSEQFF,TGTGCCACCAGCAGAGAAAGGACAGGGGGTCTCTCTGAGCAGTTCTTC
13,TRBV29-1,NA,TRBJ2-7,TRBD1,CSVRPQGAREQYF,TGCAGCGTTCGCCCACAGGGGGCGAGGGAGCAGTACTTC
14,TRBV12-5,few,TRBJ2-5,TRBD1,CASGLMTGEETQYF,TGTGCTAGTGGTTTGATGACAGGGGAGGAGACCCAGTACTTC
11,TRBV10-3,once,TRBJ1-2,NA,CAISEAGAQTF,TGTGCCATCAGTGAGGCCGGGGCACAGACCTTC
15,TRBV7-2,NA,TRBJ2-7,TRBD2,CASSPQSGGGDEQYF,TGTGCCAGCAGCCCCCAAAGCGGGGGCGGAGACGAGCAGTACTTC
11,TRBV30,NA,TRBJ1-1,NA,CAWSRLAGAFF,TGTGCCTGGAGCCGACTGGCTGGAGCTTTCTTT
14,TRBV5-8,once,TRBJ2-7,NA,CASSRRQVPHEQYF,TGTGCCAGCAGCCGTCGGCAGGTCCCCCACGAGCAGTACTTC
15,TRBV5-6,NA,TRBJ2-2,NA,CASSLVGPNTGELFF,TGTGCCAGCAGCTTGGTGGGACCTAACACCGGGGAGCTGTTTTTT
13,TRBV29-1,NA,TRBJ2-5,TRBD2,CSVLGGGQETQYF,TGCAGCGTCCTCGGGGGGGGACAAGAGACCCAGTACTTC
13,TRBV29-1,few,TRBJ2-2,NA,CSVDRGNTGELFF,TGCAGCGTTGACAGGGGGAACACCGGGGAGCTGTTTTTT
12,TRBV2,NA,TRBJ2-1,NA,CASTPGRNEQFF,TGTGCCAGCACCCCGGGTAGGAATGAGCAGTTCTTC
16,TRBV6-6,once,TRBJ1-1,NA,CASSLLGPGTATEAFF,TGTGCCAGCAGTTTATTAGGACCCGGGACGGCCACTGAAGCTTTCTTT
14,TRBV6-5,few,TRBJ2-4,NA,CAISGDRDTNIQYF,TGTGCCATCAGTGGAGATAGGGACACAAACATTCAGTACTTC
15,TRBV7-6,NA,TRBJ1-2,NA,CASSLDRQGLYGYTF,TGTGCCAGCAGCTTAGATAGGCAGGGGCTCTATGGCTACACCTTC
15,TRBV15,few,TRBJ1-1,NA,CATSRDQTGTAEAFF,TGTGCCACCAGCAGAGATCAGACAGGTACCGCTGAAGCTTTCTTT
12,TRBV29-1,NA,TRBJ2-1,NA,CSVPRDTSEQFF,TGCAGCGTCCCCCGGGACACGAGTGAGCAGTTCTTC
13,TRBV7-9,NA,TRBJ2-7,NA,CASMRVLGSEQYF,TGTGCCAGCATGAGGGTATTAGGATCCGAGCAGTACTTC
13,TRBV5-1,NA,TRBJ2-5,TRBD2,CASSLAGKETQYF,TGCGCCAGTTCCCTAGCGGGGAAGGAGACCCAGTACTTC
15,TRBV6-6,NA,TRBJ2-5,NA,CASSPLRGRWETQYF,TGTGCCAGCAGTCCCTTGCGGGGTAGATGGGAGACCCAGTACTTC
13,TRBV29-1,NA,TRBJ1-1,NA,CSVGNGWNTEAFF,TGCAGCGTTGGAAACGGGTGGAACACTGAAGCTTTCTTT
12,TRBV7-6,NA,TRBJ2-3,NA,CASSSWATAQYF,TGTGCCAGCAGCTCCTGGGCCACGGCGCAGTATTTT